The 22 T cell receptor beta chains reported below all come from one sample, sequenced in a study of blood T cell repertoires in COVID-19. Clones were sequenced by immunoSEQ multiplex PCR, and TCRdb holds only the in-frame ones, with some missing. The sample lists around 95,000 clones; around 90% were seen once. The sequencing input was peripheral blood. These receptors were taken from a human donor in a cohort sampled during active COVID-19.

The chain is built from TRBV9 and TRBJ2-1, with 13 bases identical to TRBD2. The V segment lost 4 bases and the J segment 9 bases; nucleotides outside the gene matches: 16. The CDR3 totals 18 residues. Germline V lookup: CDR1 SGDLS, CDR2 YYNGEE. CDR3 amino acids: CASSLTPAGTSGKGEQFF. The CDR3 bases are TGTGCCAGCAGCCTTACCCCTGCCGGGACTAGCGGGAAAGGTGAGCAGTTCTTC. Full variable domain (outside the CDR3, taken from reference TRBV9 and TRBJ2-1): DSGVTQTPKHLITATGQRVTLRCSPRSGDLSVYWYQQSLDQGLQFLIQYYNGEERAKGNILERFSAQQFPDLHSELNLSSLELGDSALYFCASSLTPAGTSGKGEQFFGPGTRLTVL.

This clone was seen once. This chain links TRBV28 with TRBJ2-5; 8 nucleotides line up with TRBD2. The CDR3 runs to 20 residues. In germline, CDR1 is MDHEN, CDR2 SYDVKM. With V trimmed by 6 bases and J by 0 bases, 21 bases remained unmatched. CDR3 protein: CASSPLPSDLREVNQETQYF. The DNA of the CDR3 is TGTGCCAGCAGCCCACTACCCTCTGACTTGCGGGAGGTAAACCAAGAGACCCAGTACTTC.

The chain carries TRBV7-9 and TRBJ2-2; unclear D gene. Deletions cut 5 bases from V and 0 bases from J, with 13 bases between. The CDR3 has 16 amino acids. CDR1 is SEHNR, CDR2 FQNEAQ, per germline (reference sequence). CDR3 DNA sequence: TGTGCCAGCAGCGGATTGGGCCAGGCGAACACCGGGGAGCTGTTTTTT. This gives the protein CASSGLGQANTGELFF. Full variable domain (outside the CDR3, taken from reference TRBV7-9 and TRBJ2-2): DTGVSQNPRHKITKRGQNVTFRCDPISEHNRLYWYRQTLGQGPEFLTYFQNEAQLEKSRLLSDRFSAERPKGSFSTLEIQRTEQGDSAMYLCASSGLGQANTGELFFGEGSRLTVL.

This sequence joins TRBV2 and TRBJ2-7; D gene uncertain. Germline V gene data show CDR1 as SNHLY and CDR2 as FYNNEI. Deletions cut 6 bases from V and 3 bases from J, with 9 bases between. There are 12 residues in the CDR3. The CDR3 sequence is CASRVAHYEQYF. The CDR3 nucleotides are TGTGCCAGCAGGGTCGCACACTACGAGCAGTACTTC.

V usage is TRBV2 and J usage is TRBJ1-2, with TRBD1 matching 9 bases. Germline lookup yields CDR1 SNHLY and CDR2 FYNNEI. V gave up 6 bases and J gave up 2 bases; unmatched junction bases: 4. The CDR3 loop spans 14 amino acids. CDR3 nucleotide sequence: TGTGCCAGCAGCCGGGACAGGGCCAACTATGGCTACACCTTC. Protein sequence: CASSRDRANYGYTF.

This clone is a singleton in its sample. This chain's CDR3 is CASSPRGSGAGGPYEQYF. The CDR3 coding sequence is TGTGCCAGCAGCCCGAGGGGGAGCGGAGCGGGAGGACCCTACGAGCAGTACTTC. The chain combines TRBV7-2 with TRBJ2-7; TRBD2 aligns across 9 bases. V trimming: 5 bases; J trimming: 2 bases; junction bases outside the gene matches: 16. The CDR3 length is 18 residues. Germline V gene data show CDR1 as SGHTA and CDR2 as FQGNSA.

The gene calls are TRBV11-2 and TRBJ1-2; D might be TRBD1 (6 bases). The V end lost 2 bases, the J end lost 2 bases, and 12 bases lay between the germline ends. Germline CDR1 and CDR2: SGHAT and FQNNGV. The CDR3 is 15 residues long. The chain's CDR3 is CASSLPQTGNYGYTF. In nucleotides, the CDR3 is TGTGCCAGCAGCTTACCACAAACAGGGAACTATGGCTACACCTTC.

V gene TRBV30 combines with J gene TRBJ1-6, with 7 bases identical to TRBD1. The CDR3 is 16 residues long. Unmatched junction bases numbered 16, after V lost 3 bases and J lost 11 bases. Per the germline V gene, CDR1 is GTSNPN and CDR2 is SVGIG (reference sequence). The CDR3 protein is CAWSESTGVRLAPLHF. DNA of the CDR3: TGTGCCTGGAGCGAGAGTACAGGGGTGCGCTTGGCACCCCTCCACTTT.

The rearrangement uses TRBV19 and TRBJ2-4; 8 nucleotides agree with TRBD2. This CDR3 is built from 16 residues. Germline trimming cut 3 bases from V and 2 bases from J; bases unmatched to any gene: 6. Looked up from germline, CDR1 is LNHDA and CDR2 is SQIVND (reference sequence). CDR3 residues: CASSIRSGSSKNIQYF. In DNA, the CDR3 is TGTGCCAGTAGTATTAGGAGCGGGAGTTCCAAAAACATTCAGTACTTC.

V gene TRBV9 combines with J gene TRBJ2-3, with a weak D call TRBD2 (6 bases). Germline loops: CDR1 SGDLS, CDR2 YYNGEE. The CDR3 sequence is 16 residues long. Trimming took off 4 bases at V and 2 bases at J, with 17 bases between the two ends. The CDR3 DNA is TGTGCCAGCAGCTCCGGACTACACCATACCACAGATACGCAGTATTTT. This gives the protein CASSSGLHHTTDTQYF.

The V gene is TRBV7-2, the J gene TRBJ1-2, with D possibly being TRBD1 (5 bases). Trimming left V 8 bases short and J 8 bases short, with 18 bases between. The CDR3 has 13 amino acids. Per germline, CDR1 SGHTA and CDR2 FQGNSA. In DNA, the CDR3 is TGTGCCAGCGCCCAGGGAGGGTTTGGAGGCTACACCTTC. It specifies CASAQGGFGGYTF. The full variable domain, in which reference TRBV7-2 and TRBJ1-2 provide the parts outside the CDR3, is GAGVSQSPSNKVTEKGKDVELRCDPISGHTALYWYRQSLGQGLEFLIYFQGNSAPDKSGLPSDRFSAERTGGSVSTLTIQRTQQEDSAVYLCASAQGGFGGYTFGSGTRLTVV.

V usage is TRBV5-1 and J usage is TRBJ2-1; a possible D gene is TRBD2 (6 bases). This CDR3 has 17 amino acids. Germline CDR1 SGHRS, CDR2 YFSETQ. V was cut by 1 base and J by 0 bases, with 14 bases left in between. The CDR3 bases are TGCGCCAGCAGCTTGACGACTAGGGTCGACTCCTACAATGAGCAGTTCTTC. It specifies CASSLTTRVDSYNEQFF.

CDR3 protein: CASSREAGGPDTQYF. The CDR3 DNA follows: TGTGCCAGCTCCCGGGAGGCGGGAGGTCCAGATACGCAGTATTTT. The chain recombines TRBV6-4 with TRBJ2-3; 8 bases are shared with TRBD2. Looked up from germline, CDR1 is MRHNA and CDR2 is SNTAGT. The CDR3 is made up of 15 amino acids. V lost 8 bases, J lost 4 bases, and 11 bases stayed unmatched.

The chain is built from TRBV25-1 and TRBJ2-3; no firm D call. The CDR3 covers 12 residues. The germline V gene encodes CDR1 MGHDK and CDR2 SYGVNS. The germline V and J ends were trimmed by 1 base and 6 bases, with 5 bases remaining between them. Here the CDR3 reads CASSELADTQYF. The CDR3 DNA reads TGTGCCAGCAGTGAATTAGCTGATACGCAGTATTTT.

V and J are TRBV28 and TRBJ2-3, with 10 bases lining up with TRBD2. This CDR3 contains 15 residues. Germline-derived CDR1 and CDR2 are MDHEN and SYDVKM. Trimming at V came to 6 bases and at J to 7 bases, leaving 10 bases not matched to a gene. The CDR3 region is CASRGASGSKYTQYF. CDR3 DNA: TGTGCCAGCAGGGGGGCTAGCGGGAGTAAATATACGCAGTATTTT.

The rearrangement links TRBV28 to TRBJ2-1, with D uncertain. This CDR3 has 12 residues. The V end lost 4 bases, the J end lost 7 bases, and 8 bases lay between the germline ends. The V gene's germline CDR1 is MDHEN and CDR2 SYDVKM. The CDR3 protein is CASSWAENEQFF. DNA of the CDR3: TGTGCCAGCAGTTGGGCCGAGAATGAGCAGTTCTTC.

About this clone itself: Other DNA sequences from this sample encode an identical CDR3 as well. The chain recombines TRBV28 with TRBJ2-1; D remains ambiguous. V was pared by 2 bases and J by 0 bases, with 8 bases between. This CDR3 has 15 amino acids. Germline CDR1 and CDR2: MDHEN and SYDVKM. The CDR3 DNA reads TGTGCCAGCAGTTTAACGGTAAGCTCCTACAATGAGCAGTTCTTC. Amino acid sequence: CASSLTVSSYNEQFF.

This chain connects TRBV11-3 to TRBJ2-2, with 8 bases aligning to TRBD1. Germline CDR1 is SGHNT and CDR2 is YENEEA. CDR3 size: 14 residues. V shed 5 bases, J shed 8 bases, and the junction held 7 bases outside the gene matches. The CDR3 DNA follows: TGTGCCAGCAGCCCCGGACAGGGTACTGGGGAGCTGTTTTTT. Translating it yields CASSPGQGTGELFF.

This chain joins TRBV5-4 and TRBJ2-1; TRBD1 is a possible D gene (5 bases). The V end lost 1 base, the J end lost 3 bases, and 20 bases lay between the germline ends. This CDR3 has 18 amino acids. CDR1 and CDR2 (germline): SGHNT, YYREEE (reference sequence). The CDR3 spells CASSLIFDRGDVYNEQFF. DNA for the CDR3: TGTGCCAGCAGCTTGATTTTCGACAGAGGCGACGTCTACAATGAGCAGTTCTTC.

The V gene is TRBV7-8, the J gene TRBJ2-1, with 7 bases matching TRBD2. Germline CDR1 is SGHVS and CDR2 is FQNEAQ. The CDR3 is 18 residues long. Losses at the gene ends were 5 bases for V and 1 base for J; bases not matched to a gene: 14. CDR3 nucleotides: TGTGCCAGCAGCCCTCGGACTGGGGGGGTTGAATCCTACAATGAGCAGTTCTTC. Amino acid sequence: CASSPRTGGVESYNEQFF.

The gene calls are TRBV11-2 and TRBJ1-2; 9 positions match TRBD1. The CDR3 spans 14 residues. Germline-derived CDR1 and CDR2 are SGHAT and FQNNGV. J lost 8 bases, V lost 1 base, and 5 bases had no gene match. CDR3 loop: CASSLGTGEQGYTF. The DNA for the CDR3 is TGTGCCAGCAGCTTAGGGACAGGGGAGCAGGGCTACACCTTC.

The chain couples TRBV5-4 to TRBJ2-7; D is perhaps TRBD2 (6 bases). This CDR3 contains 15 residues. Per germline, CDR1 SGHNT and CDR2 YYREEE (reference sequence). V was clipped by 5 bases and J by 9 bases, with 24 bases between them. DNA for the CDR3: TGTGCCAGCAGTTCAGTGGGCGCGGTGGTGGGAGGGCAGTACTTC. Translating it yields CASSSVGAVVGGQYF.